Each of the 31 T cell receptor beta chains below was sequenced from the same sample in a study of blood T cell repertoires in COVID-19. Produced via immunoSEQ multiplex PCR; TCRdb's table is partial and in-frame only. The top ten clones hold more than 2.5% of a sample with roughly 200,000 clones, more than 75% of them seen once. Specimen: peripheral blood. These receptors came from a man aged 55 to 70 with acute or convalescent COVID-19.

The chain combines TRBV4-3 with TRBJ1-2; TRBD1 agrees at 7 bases. Trimming took 4 bases from V and 6 from J; bases not matched to a gene: 8. CDR3 length: 14 residues. CDR1 is LGHNA and CDR2 is YSLEER in the germline V gene. As DNA, the CDR3 is TGCGCCAGCAGCCTGCGACAGGGCCCCCATGGCTACACCTTC. Amino acids: CASSLRQGPHGYTF.

This clone was seen more than once but under ten times. This chain connects TRBV19 to TRBJ1-2, with unresolved D. The CDR3 has 14 residues. Germline lookup yields CDR1 LNHDA and CDR2 SQIVND (reference sequence). Trimming shortened V by 0 bases and J by 8 bases, and 13 bases separated the two germline ends. The CDR3 spells CASSIDGEGGGYTF. For the CDR3, the DNA is TGTGCCAGTAGTATAGACGGGGAGGGCGGCGGCTACACCTTC.

This chain connects TRBV4-3 to TRBJ1-1; D not resolved. The germline gives CDR1 LGHNA, CDR2 YSLEER. The CDR3 sequence is 15 residues long. V was shortened by 0 bases and J by 1 base, with 9 bases between the two germline ends. The CDR3 region is CASSQEWRGNTEAFF. CDR3 bases: TGCGCCAGCAGCCAAGAGTGGCGGGGGAACACTGAAGCTTTCTTT.

This clone was counted only a few times. The rearrangement joins TRBV28 to TRBJ1-5; no clear D. Germline values: CDR1 MDHEN, CDR2 SYDVKM. The CDR3 extends over 12 amino acids. V lost 6 bases and J lost 0, with 3 bases in between. CDR3 residues: CASSISNQPQHF. In DNA form, the CDR3 reads TGTGCCAGCAGCATTAGCAATCAGCCCCAGCATTTT.

This chain connects TRBV5-5 to TRBJ1-5; D might be TRBD1 (5 bases). Germline V lookup: CDR1 SGHKS, CDR2 YYEKEE (reference sequence). The CDR3 is made up of 14 amino acids. V dropped 0 bases and J dropped 4 bases, with 8 bases sitting between them. The chain's CDR3 is CASSLAGSNQPQHF. CDR3 nucleotide sequence: TGTGCCAGCAGCTTGGCAGGGTCAAATCAGCCCCAGCATTTT.

The chain combines TRBV9 with TRBJ2-1; 10 bases line up with TRBD1. The J segment lost 9 bases and the V segment lost 7 bases, leaving 4 bases of the junction unmatched. CDR3 length: 12 amino acids. Germline loops: CDR1 SGDLS, CDR2 YYNGEE. CDR3 residues: CASYGQGGEQFF. CDR3 bases: TGTGCCAGCTATGGACAGGGGGGTGAGCAGTTCTTC.

V and J are TRBV5-1 and TRBJ1-3, with TRBD1 as a possible D gene (5 bases). The CDR3 contains 16 residues. Germline lookup yields CDR1 SGHRS and CDR2 YFSETQ. The V end was cut by 6 bases, the J end by 0 bases, with 16 bases between. CDR3 nucleotide sequence: TGCGCCAGCACCTCTGGGGGAGGTAGCTCTGGAAACACCATATATTTT. Translating gives CASTSGGGSSGNTIYF.

This sequence joins TRBV18 and TRBJ2-1, with D tentatively TRBD1 (5 bases). Trimming removed 2 bases from V and 6 bases from J, with 14 bases in between. The CDR3 has 15 amino acids. Germline assignment: CDR1 KGHSH and CDR2 LQKENI. As DNA, the CDR3 is TGTGCCAGCTCACCAAATACAGGAGTGGGCAATGAGCAGTTCTTC. Protein product: CASSPNTGVGNEQFF.

The chain links TRBV19 to TRBJ1-2; TRBD1 is a possible D gene (5 bases). Germline V gene data show CDR1 as LNHDA and CDR2 as SQIVND (reference sequence). CDR3 size: 18 residues. The V end lost 1 base, the J end lost 1 base, and 19 bases lay between the germline ends. The CDR3 DNA sequence: TGTGCCAGTAGTATAGCCAGGATGGTAGGGGTGGATAACTATGGCTACACCTTC. It specifies CASSIARMVGVDNYGYTF.

V is TRBV9 and J is TRBJ2-5; 7 bases are shared with TRBD1. The CDR3 covers 14 residues. Unmatched junction bases numbered 7, after V lost 3 bases and J lost 5 bases. Germline CDR1 and CDR2: SGDLS and YYNGEE. The CDR3 sequence: CASSAPTGIETQYF. The DNA for the CDR3 is TGTGCCAGCAGCGCCCCGACAGGGATCGAGACCCAGTACTTC.

The chain recombines TRBV7-2 with TRBJ2-7; tentative D call: TRBD1 (5 bases). The CDR3 has 14 amino acids. Germline V gene data show CDR1 as SGHTA and CDR2 as FQGNSA. V was shortened by 3 bases and J by 3 bases, with 12 bases between the two germline ends. CDR3 nucleotide sequence: TGTGCCAGCAGCTTTACGGCAGGGCACTACGAGCAGTACTTC. Amino acids: CASSFTAGHYEQYF.

This rearrangement joins TRBV7-3 to TRBJ2-7; D might be TRBD1 (6 bases). V was cut by 5 bases and J by 0 bases, with 14 bases left in between. Germline V gene lookup returns CDR1 SGHTA and CDR2 FQGTGA. CDR3 length: 15 amino acids. DNA for the CDR3: TGTGCCAGCAGCGCGCAGGGGAGTTCCTCCTACGAGCAGTACTTC. Protein sequence: CASSAQGSSSYEQYF.

This chain joins TRBV3-1 (or the pseudogene TRBV3-2) and TRBJ1-3, with TRBD1 as a possible D gene (6 bases). The CDR3 runs to 13 residues. Germline V lookup: CDR1 LGHDT, CDR2 YNNKEL (reference sequence). The ends were cut back, 5 bases at V and 1 base at J, with 6 bases in the middle. Here the CDR3 DNA reads TGTGCCAGCAGCGGGACATCTGGAAACACCATATATTTT. It specifies CASSGTSGNTIYF.

The V call is TRBV4-3, the J call TRBJ2-3; 7 nucleotides agree with TRBD2. The CDR3 loop spans 19 amino acids. Germline-derived CDR1 and CDR2 are LGHNA and YSLEER. V lost 0 bases to trimming and J lost 0 bases; unmatched junction nucleotides: 12. The CDR3 DNA reads as TGCGCCAGCAGCCAAGATTTTGTTCGCGGGGGACCAAGCACAGATACGCAGTATTTT. Its translation: CASSQDFVRGGPSTDTQYF.

The chain couples TRBV10-3 to TRBJ2-2; tentatively, D is TRBD2 (6 bases). Germline V CDR1 and CDR2: ENHRY, SYGVKD. The V and J ends lost 2 bases and 2 bases respectively, with 21 bases between them. The CDR3 is 19 residues long. CDR3 sequence reads: CAISEEVWEDRDNTGELFF. CDR3 DNA sequence: TGTGCCATCAGTGAGGAGGTATGGGAGGATCGCGACAACACCGGGGAGCTGTTTTTT.

This clone was found once. This rearrangement joins TRBV7-2 to TRBJ1-1, with 8 bases lining up with TRBD1. Germline V gives CDR1 SGHTA, CDR2 FQGNSA. The CDR3 consists of 16 residues. With V trimmed by 5 bases and J by 3 bases, 11 bases remained unmatched. Here the CDR3 DNA reads TGTGCCAGCAGCCCTCGGACAGGGAGGAGAGACACTGAAGCTTTCTTT. This translates into CASSPRTGRRDTEAFF.

The chain links TRBV10-3 to TRBJ1-2; 9 nucleotides agree with TRBD1. Germline trimming cut 0 bases from V and 6 bases from J; bases unmatched to any gene: 2. The length of the CDR3 is 14 residues. CDR1 and CDR2 (germline): ENHRY, SYGVKD. The CDR3 nucleotides are TGTGCCATCAGTGAGTCGACAGGGGGTGATGGCTACACCTTC. Protein: CAISESTGGDGYTF.

The J gene is TRBJ1-4, the V gene TRBV28; 8 positions match TRBD1. Trimming cost V 7 bases and J 4 bases; bases outside gene matches: 5. The CDR3 is 14 amino acids. Germline V gene lookup returns CDR1 MDHEN and CDR2 SYDVKM. The CDR3 DNA is TGTGCCAGCACCCGACAGGGGAGTAATGAAAAACTGTTTTTT. It codes for CASTRQGSNEKLFF.

The chain carries TRBV24-1 and TRBJ2-1; 8 bases align to TRBD2. The CDR3 consists of 21 residues. V was clipped by 0 bases and J by 4 bases; unmatched bases: 19. Germline-derived CDR1 and CDR2 are KGHDR and SFDVKD. This chain's CDR3 is CATSDLQGDESSGGPYNEQFF. For the CDR3, the DNA is TGTGCCACCAGTGATTTGCAAGGTGATGAGAGCAGCGGGGGACCTTACAATGAGCAGTTCTTC.

V usage is TRBV18 and J usage is TRBJ1-1; D not resolved. Trimming stripped 3 bases from V and 3 bases from J, with 17 bases between. This CDR3 has 16 residues. Germline CDR1 is KGHSH and CDR2 is LQKENI. CDR3 nucleotides: TGTGCCAGCTCACCCCTACGGATGACTGTGGACACTGAAGCTTTCTTT. Its translation: CASSPLRMTVDTEAFF.

This clone was observed many times. This chain connects TRBV12-5 to TRBJ1-1, with D unresolved. The CDR3 is 12 residues long. Germline CDR1 LGHNT, CDR2 FRNRAP. V lost 4 bases, J lost 5 bases, and 8 bases lay in between. CDR3 loop: CASGSDFTEAFF. The CDR3, as DNA: TGTGCTAGTGGTTCCGACTTTACTGAAGCTTTCTTT. Full variable domain (missing parts from reference TRBV12-5 and TRBJ1-1): DARVTQTPRHKVTEMGQEVTMRCQPILGHNTVFWYRQTMMQGLELLAYFRNRAPLDDSGMPKDRFSAEMPDATLATLKIQPSEPRDSAVYFCASGSDFTEAFFGQGTRLTVV.

CDR3 DNA sequence: TGTGCCAGCAGTTACCTCCTAGCGGGGGGGCGGCCCGGGGAGCTGTTTTTT. This gives the protein CASSYLLAGGRPGELFF. The gene calls are TRBV27 and TRBJ2-2, with 12 nucleotides matching TRBD2. This CDR3 region has 17 residues. V shed 4 bases and J 6 bases; nucleotides not matched to a gene: 9. In germline, CDR1 is MNHEY, CDR2 SMNVEV (reference sequence).

Note on this clone: One end of the junction varies from germline; a read error may be responsible. The chain joins TRBV12-3 or TRBV12-4 to TRBJ1-2, with D hard to call. This CDR3 has 13 residues. CDR3 sequence (DNA): TGTGCCAGCAGCTCCTTATTCGGGGTCGCGTCCGATTTC. Protein: CASSSLFGVASDF.

CDR3 sequence reads: CASSRGQGNSPLHF. The CDR3 DNA reads as TGTGCCAGCAGCAGGGGGCAAGGTAATTCACCCCTCCACTTT. The chain combines TRBV6-5 with TRBJ1-6; 8 bases are shared with TRBD1. The CDR3 totals 14 residues. The germline V gene has CDR1 MNHEY and CDR2 SVGAGI. V was clipped by 6 bases and J by 6 bases; unmatched bases: 4.

The CDR3 loop is CASSRANQPQHF. CDR3 in DNA: TGTGCCAGCAGCCGCGCAAATCAGCCCCAGCATTTT. This chain uses TRBV6-5 with TRBJ1-5, with D unresolved. This CDR3 is 12 amino acids long. In germline, CDR1 is MNHEY, CDR2 SVGAGI. Deletions cut 6 bases from V and 4 bases from J, with 7 bases between.

The rearrangement links TRBV7-6 to TRBJ2-1, with D perhaps matching TRBD2 (6 bases). Trimming took off 2 bases at V and 6 bases at J, with 14 bases between the two ends. The germline gives CDR1 SGHVS, CDR2 FNYEAQ. CDR3 length equals 15 residues. The DNA of the CDR3 is TGTGCCAGCAGCTTAAGGCGGGGACCTTCCAATGAGCAGTTCTTC. This translates into CASSLRRGPSNEQFF. The full variable domain, in which reference TRBV7-6 and TRBJ2-1 provide the parts outside the CDR3, is GAGVSQSPRYKVTKRGQDVALRCDPISGHVSLYWYRQALGQGPEFLTYFNYEAQQDKSGLPNDRFSAERPEGSISTLTIQRTEQRDSAMYRCASSLRRGPSNEQFFGPGTRLTVL.

This rearrangement joins TRBV7-2 to TRBJ1-4; possible D gene TRBD1, 5 bases. V was pared by 1 base and J by 3 bases, with 9 bases between. The CDR3 spans 15 residues. Germline V lookup: CDR1 SGHTA, CDR2 FQGNSA. The CDR3 loop reads CASSLDNRPNEKLFF. In DNA, the CDR3 is TGTGCCAGCAGCTTAGATAACAGGCCTAATGAAAAACTGTTTTTT. Complete variable domain (other parts from reference TRBV7-2 and TRBJ1-4): GAGVSQSPSNKVTEKGKDVELRCDPISGHTALYWYRQSLGQGLEFLIYFQGNSAPDKSGLPSDRFSAERTGGSVSTLTIQRTQQEDSAVYLCASSLDNRPNEKLFFGSGTQLSVL.

The chain carries TRBV7-2 and TRBJ2-4, with TRBD1 identical over 7 bases. The V gene end was trimmed by 3 bases and the J gene end by 5 bases; junction bases not matched to a gene: 10. The CDR3 spans 16 residues. Germline values: CDR1 SGHTA, CDR2 FQGNSA. The CDR3 DNA is TGTGCCAGCAGCTTGGCCGGAACAGGGGAGCAAAACATTCAGTACTTC. Its protein product is CASSLAGTGEQNIQYF.

As to this clone: Relative to the germline gene, one junction end is altered; a read error may explain this. The chain combines TRBV5-6 with TRBJ2-3; possible D gene TRBD2, 5 bases. The CDR3 is 12 amino acids. Germline V gene data show CDR1 as SGHDT and CDR2 as YYEEEE. As DNA, the CDR3 is TGTGCCAGCACCTTGGACTCAGATACGCAGTATTTT. It specifies CASTLDSDTQYF.

This chain joins TRBV9 and TRBJ1-1; TRBD1 agrees at 11 bases. CDR3 length: 15 amino acids. Trimming cost V 4 bases and J 5 bases; bases outside gene matches: 7. Germline V gives CDR1 SGDLS, CDR2 YYNGEE. CDR3 protein: CASSPSGTGGTEAFF. For the CDR3, the DNA is TGTGCCAGCAGCCCGAGCGGGACAGGGGGGACTGAAGCTTTCTTT.

The chain combines TRBV2 with TRBJ2-1; TRBD2 matches at 11 bases. In germline, CDR1 is SNHLY, CDR2 FYNNEI. This CDR3 contains 15 residues. J gave up 5 bases and V 3 bases, and 3 bases lay outside the gene matches. In DNA, the CDR3 is TGTGCCAGCAGTGACGATAGCGGGGGGGACAATGAGCAGTTCTTC. Translation gives CASSDDSGGDNEQFF. The full variable domain, rest sourced from reference TRBV2 and TRBJ2-1, is EPEVTQTPSHQVTQMGQEVILRCVPISNHLYFYWYRQILGQKVEFLVSFYNNEISEKSEIFDDQFSVERPDGSNFTLKIRSTKLEDSAMYFCASSDDSGGDNEQFFGPGTRLTVL.